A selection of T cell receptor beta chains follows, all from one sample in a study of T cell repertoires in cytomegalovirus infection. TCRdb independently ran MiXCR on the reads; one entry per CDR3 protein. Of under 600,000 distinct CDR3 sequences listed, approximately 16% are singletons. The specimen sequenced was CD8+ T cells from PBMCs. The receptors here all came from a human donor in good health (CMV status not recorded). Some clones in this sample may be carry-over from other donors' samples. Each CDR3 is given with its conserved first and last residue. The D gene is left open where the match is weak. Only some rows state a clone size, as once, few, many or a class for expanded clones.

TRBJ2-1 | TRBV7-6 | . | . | CASSISGTYNEQFF | TGTGCCAGCAGTATTAGCGGTACCTACAATGAGCAGTTCTTC
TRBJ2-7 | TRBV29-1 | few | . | CSALGPKPGPAYEQYF | TGCAGCGCCCTAGGGCCCAAGCCTGGCCCCGCCTACGAGCAGTACTTC
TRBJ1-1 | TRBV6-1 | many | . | CASSDGWTEAFF | TGTGCCAGCAGTGATGGGTGGACTGAAGCTTTCTTT
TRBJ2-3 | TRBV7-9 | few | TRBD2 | CAREGLASTDTQYF | TGTGCCCGGGAGGGACTAGCGAGCACAGATACGCAGTATTTT
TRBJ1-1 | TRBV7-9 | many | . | CASRRQNTEAFF | TGTGCCAGCCGAAGACAGAACACTGAAGCTTTCTTT
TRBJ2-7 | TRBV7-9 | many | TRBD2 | CASSSPSGGTFSYEQYF | TGTGCCAGCAGCTCACCGTCGGGAGGGACATTCTCCTACGAGCAGTACTTC
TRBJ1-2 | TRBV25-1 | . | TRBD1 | CATGTGGIYGYTF | TGTGCCACCGGGACAGGGGGCATCTATGGCTACACCTTC
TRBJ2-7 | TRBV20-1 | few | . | CSAREGARGLIKF | TGCAGTGCTAGAGAGGGGGCCCGTGGGTTGATAAAGTTC
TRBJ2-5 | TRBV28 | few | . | CASSFTVYQETQYF | TGTGCCAGCAGTTTTACAGTCTACCAAGAGACCCAGTACTTC
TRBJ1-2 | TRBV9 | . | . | CASSVAIRQGSYGYTF | TGTGCCAGCAGCGTAGCTATCAGGCAGGGGTCCTATGGCTACACCTTC
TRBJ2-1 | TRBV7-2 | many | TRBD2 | CASSLVPTSGIYNEQFF | TGTGCCAGCAGCTTAGTCCCCACTAGCGGGATTTACAATGAGCAGTTCTTC
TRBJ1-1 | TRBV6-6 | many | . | CASSEQTPQNTEAFF | TGTGCCAGCAGTGAGCAGACCCCCCAGAACACTGAAGCTTTCTTT
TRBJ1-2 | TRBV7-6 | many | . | CASSPRENYGYTF | TGTGCCAGCAGCCCCCGGGAGAACTATGGCTACACCTTC
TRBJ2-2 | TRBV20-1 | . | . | CSASHPGAGELFF | TGCAGTGCTAGCCACCCAGGGGCCGGGGAGCTGTTTTTT
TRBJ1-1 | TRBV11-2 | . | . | CASSFAPERDTEAFF | TGTGCCAGCAGCTTCGCGCCAGAAAGGGACACTGAAGCTTTCTTT
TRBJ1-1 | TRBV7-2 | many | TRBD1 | CASSLQGARLDTEAFF | TGTGCCAGCAGCTTACAGGGGGCGCGTCTGGACACTGAAGCTTTCTTT
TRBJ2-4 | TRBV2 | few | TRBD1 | CASSARTGLRRNIQYF | TGTGCCAGCAGTGCCCGGACAGGGCTCAGGAGAAACATTCAGTACTTC
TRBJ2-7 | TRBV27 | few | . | CASSLSGFAYEQYF | TGTGCCAGCAGTTTATCAGGGTTCGCCTACGAGCAGTACTTC
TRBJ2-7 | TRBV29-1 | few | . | CSVEGNEQYF | TGCAGCGTTGAAGGGAACGAGCAGTACTTC
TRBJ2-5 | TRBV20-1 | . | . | CSARGGDSLHRETQYF | TGCAGTGCTAGAGGGGGAGACAGCCTACATAGAGAGACCCAGTACTTC
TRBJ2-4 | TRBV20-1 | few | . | CSAKGPHAKNIQYF | TGCAGTGCGAAGGGGCCCCATGCCAAAAACATTCAGTACTTC
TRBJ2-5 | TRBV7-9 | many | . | CASSVPGQSETQYF | TGTGCCAGCAGCGTCCCCGGACAGTCAGAGACCCAGTACTTC
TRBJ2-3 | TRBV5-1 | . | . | CASSFWGRGTDTQYF | TGCGCCAGCAGCTTTTGGGGAAGGGGCACAGATACGCAGTATTTT
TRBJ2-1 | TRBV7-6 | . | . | CASRDRVTGSYNEKFF | TGTGCAAGCAGAGACCGCGTGACGGGAAGCTACAATGAGAAGTTCTTC
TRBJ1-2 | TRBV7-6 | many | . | CASSLESGNSYGYTF | TGTGCCAGCAGCTTAGAATCGGGGAATTCCTATGGCTACACCTTC
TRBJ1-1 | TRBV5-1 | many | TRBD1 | CASSPEQGMNTEAFF | TGCGCCAGCAGCCCGGAACAGGGGATGAACACTGAAGCTTTCTTT
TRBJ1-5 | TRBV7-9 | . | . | CASSPDEGNQPQHF | TGTGCCAGCAGCCCAGACGAGGGCAATCAGCCCCAGCATTTT
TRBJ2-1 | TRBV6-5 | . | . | CASRGNRVRYNEQFF | TGTGCCAGCAGGGGCAACAGGGTACGCTACAATGAGCAGTTCTTC
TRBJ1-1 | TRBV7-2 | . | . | CASSLSWENIEAFF | TGTGCCAGCAGCTTATCCTGGGAGAACATTGAAGCTTTCTTT
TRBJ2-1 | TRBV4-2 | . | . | CASSQDGTSYNEQFF | TGTGCCAGCAGCCAAGATGGAACTTCCTACAATGAGCAGTTCTTC
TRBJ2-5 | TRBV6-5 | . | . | CASSSRRTPQETQYF | TGTGCCAGCAGTTCTCGCAGGACACCCCAAGAGACCCAGTACTTC
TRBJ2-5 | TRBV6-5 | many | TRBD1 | CASSYGTDPFQETQYF | TGTGCCAGCAGTTACGGGACAGACCCCTTCCAAGAGACCCAGTACTTC
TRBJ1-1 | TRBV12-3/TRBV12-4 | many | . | CASSSGTVEAFF | TGTGCCAGCAGTAGCGGGACGGTTGAAGCTTTCTTT
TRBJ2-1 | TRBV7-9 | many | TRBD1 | CASSLPRGRKLNEQFF | TGTGCCAGCAGCCTCCCCAGGGGGCGTAAGTTGAATGAGCAGTTCTTC
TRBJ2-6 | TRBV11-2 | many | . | CASSLWRGRAPFEAGANVLTF | TGTGCCAGCAGCTTATGGAGGGGCAGGGCTCCCTTTGAGGCTGGGGCCAACGTCCTGACTTTC
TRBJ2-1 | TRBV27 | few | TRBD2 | CASGRHKRESGNEQFF | TGTGCCAGCGGCCGACACAAGCGGGAGTCGGGCAATGAGCAGTTCTTC
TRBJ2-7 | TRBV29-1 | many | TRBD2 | CSAIGFGSGTPYEQYF | TGCAGCGCCATTGGGTTCGGAAGCGGGACCCCCTACGAGCAGTACTTC
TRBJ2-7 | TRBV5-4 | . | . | CASSLPGLQTYEQYF | TGTGCCAGCAGCCTTCCGGGACTGCAGACCTACGAGCAGTACTTC
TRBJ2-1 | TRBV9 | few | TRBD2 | CASSARLAHREDNEQFF | TGTGCCAGCAGCGCCCGACTAGCGCACAGAGAGGACAATGAGCAGTTCTTC
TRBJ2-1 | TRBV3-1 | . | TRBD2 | CASAAAGAYNEQFF | TGTGCCAGCGCGGCAGCGGGGGCCTACAATGAGCAGTTCTTC
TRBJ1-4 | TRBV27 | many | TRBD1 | CASSDRGPREKLFF | TGTGCCAGCAGCGACAGGGGGCCTCGTGAAAAACTGTTTTTT
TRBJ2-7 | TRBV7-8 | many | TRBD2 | CASSLGWEGSYEQYF | TGTGCCAGCAGCTTAGGGTGGGAGGGAAGCTACGAGCAGTACTTC